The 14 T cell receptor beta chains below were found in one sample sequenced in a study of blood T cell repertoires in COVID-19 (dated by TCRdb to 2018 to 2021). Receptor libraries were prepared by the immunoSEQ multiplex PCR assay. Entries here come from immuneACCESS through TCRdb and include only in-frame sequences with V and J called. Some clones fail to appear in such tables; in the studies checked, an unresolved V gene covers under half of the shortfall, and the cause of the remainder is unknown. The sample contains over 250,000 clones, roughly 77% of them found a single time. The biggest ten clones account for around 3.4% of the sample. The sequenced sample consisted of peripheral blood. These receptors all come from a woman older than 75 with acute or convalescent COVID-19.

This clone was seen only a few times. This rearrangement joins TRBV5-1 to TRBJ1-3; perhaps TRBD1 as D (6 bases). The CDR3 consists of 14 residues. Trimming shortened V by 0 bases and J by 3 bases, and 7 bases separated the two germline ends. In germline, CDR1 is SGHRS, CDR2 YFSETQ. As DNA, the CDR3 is TGCGCCAGCAGCTTGGCGGGACATGGAAACACCATATATTTT. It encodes CASSLAGHGNTIYF.

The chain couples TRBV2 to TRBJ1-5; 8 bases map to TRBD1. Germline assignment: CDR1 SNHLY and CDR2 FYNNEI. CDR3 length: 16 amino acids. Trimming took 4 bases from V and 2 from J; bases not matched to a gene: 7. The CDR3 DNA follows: TGTGCCAGCAGTGGTTCGACAGGGGCCCGCAATCAGCCCCAGCATTTT. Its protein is CASSGSTGARNQPQHF.

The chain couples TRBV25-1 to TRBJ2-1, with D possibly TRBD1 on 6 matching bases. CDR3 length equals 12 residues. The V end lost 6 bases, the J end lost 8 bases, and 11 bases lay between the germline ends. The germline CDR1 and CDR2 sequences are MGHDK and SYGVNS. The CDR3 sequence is CASRGRGYEQFF. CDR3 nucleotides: TGTGCCAGCAGAGGCAGGGGATATGAGCAGTTCTTC.

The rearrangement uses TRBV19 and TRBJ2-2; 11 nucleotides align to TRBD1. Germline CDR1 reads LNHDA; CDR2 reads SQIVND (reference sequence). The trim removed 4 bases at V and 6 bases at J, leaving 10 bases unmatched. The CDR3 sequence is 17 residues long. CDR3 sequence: CASSTRTGGASSGELFF. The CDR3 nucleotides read TGTGCCAGTAGTACTCGGACAGGGGGCGCATCTTCCGGGGAGCTGTTTTTT.

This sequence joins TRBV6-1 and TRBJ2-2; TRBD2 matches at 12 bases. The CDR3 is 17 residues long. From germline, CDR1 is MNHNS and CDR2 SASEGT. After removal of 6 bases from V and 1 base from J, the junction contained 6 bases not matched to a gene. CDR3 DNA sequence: TGTGCCAGCAGAGAACTAGCGGGAGGACAGAACACCGGGGAGCTGTTTTTT. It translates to CASRELAGGQNTGELFF.

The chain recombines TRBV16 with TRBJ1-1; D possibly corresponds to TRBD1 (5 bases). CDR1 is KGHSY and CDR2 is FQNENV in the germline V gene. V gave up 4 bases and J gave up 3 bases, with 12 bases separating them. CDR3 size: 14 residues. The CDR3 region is CASSPEARDTEAFF. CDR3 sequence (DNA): TGTGCCAGCAGCCCCGAGGCCAGGGACACTGAAGCTTTCTTT.

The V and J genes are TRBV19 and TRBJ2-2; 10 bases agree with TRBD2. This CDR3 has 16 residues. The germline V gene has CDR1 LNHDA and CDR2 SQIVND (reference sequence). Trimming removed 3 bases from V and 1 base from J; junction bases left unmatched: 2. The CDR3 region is CASSIRTSGNTGELFF. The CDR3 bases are TGTGCCAGTAGTATTCGGACTAGCGGGAACACCGGGGAGCTGTTTTTT.

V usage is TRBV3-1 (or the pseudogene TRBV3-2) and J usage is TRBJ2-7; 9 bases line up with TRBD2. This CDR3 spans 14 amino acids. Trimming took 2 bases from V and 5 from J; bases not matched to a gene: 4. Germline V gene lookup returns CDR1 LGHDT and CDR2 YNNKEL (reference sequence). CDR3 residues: CASSQSGGSDEQYF. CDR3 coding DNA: TGTGCCAGCAGCCAAAGCGGGGGGTCAGACGAGCAGTACTTC.

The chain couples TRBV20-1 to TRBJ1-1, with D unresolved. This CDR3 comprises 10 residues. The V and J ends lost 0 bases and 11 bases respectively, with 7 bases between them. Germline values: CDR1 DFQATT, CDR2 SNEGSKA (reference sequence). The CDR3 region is CSARESRAFF. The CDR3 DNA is TGCAGTGCTAGAGAATCTAGGGCTTTCTTT.

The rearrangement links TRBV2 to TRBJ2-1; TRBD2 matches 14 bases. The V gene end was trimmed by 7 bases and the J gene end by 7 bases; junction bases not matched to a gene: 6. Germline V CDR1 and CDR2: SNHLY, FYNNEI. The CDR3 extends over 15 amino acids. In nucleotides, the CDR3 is TGTGCCAGCACCATGACTAGCGGGAGGGGGAATGAGCAGTTCTTC. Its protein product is CASTMTSGRGNEQFF.

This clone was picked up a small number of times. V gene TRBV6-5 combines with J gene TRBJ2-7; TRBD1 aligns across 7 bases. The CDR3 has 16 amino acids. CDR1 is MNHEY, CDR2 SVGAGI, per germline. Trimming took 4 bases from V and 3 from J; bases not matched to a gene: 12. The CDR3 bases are TGTGCCAGCAGTTCGTACACAGGGGCAAGAAACTACGAGCAGTACTTC. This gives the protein CASSSYTGARNYEQYF.

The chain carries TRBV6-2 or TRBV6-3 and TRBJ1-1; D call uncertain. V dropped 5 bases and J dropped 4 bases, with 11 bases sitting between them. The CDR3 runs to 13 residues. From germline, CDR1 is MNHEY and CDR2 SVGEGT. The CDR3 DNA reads TGTGCCAGCAGTGACTTGCGGGGCACTGAAGCTTTCTTT. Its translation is CASSDLRGTEAFF.

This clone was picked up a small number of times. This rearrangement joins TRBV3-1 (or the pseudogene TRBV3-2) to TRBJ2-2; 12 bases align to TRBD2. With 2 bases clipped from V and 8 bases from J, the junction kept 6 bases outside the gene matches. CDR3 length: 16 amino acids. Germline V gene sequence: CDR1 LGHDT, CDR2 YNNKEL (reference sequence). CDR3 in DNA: TGTGCCAGCAGCCAAAGATTTGGGACTAGCGGGGGGGAGCTGTTTTTT. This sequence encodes CASSQRFGTSGGELFF.

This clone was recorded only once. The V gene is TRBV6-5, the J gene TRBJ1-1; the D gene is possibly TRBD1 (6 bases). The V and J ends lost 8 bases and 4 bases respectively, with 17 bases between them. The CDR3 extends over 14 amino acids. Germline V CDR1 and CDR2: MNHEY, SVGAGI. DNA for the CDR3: TGTGCCAGCGGACTCCCAGGGACATCCACTGAAGCTTTCTTT. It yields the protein CASGLPGTSTEAFF.